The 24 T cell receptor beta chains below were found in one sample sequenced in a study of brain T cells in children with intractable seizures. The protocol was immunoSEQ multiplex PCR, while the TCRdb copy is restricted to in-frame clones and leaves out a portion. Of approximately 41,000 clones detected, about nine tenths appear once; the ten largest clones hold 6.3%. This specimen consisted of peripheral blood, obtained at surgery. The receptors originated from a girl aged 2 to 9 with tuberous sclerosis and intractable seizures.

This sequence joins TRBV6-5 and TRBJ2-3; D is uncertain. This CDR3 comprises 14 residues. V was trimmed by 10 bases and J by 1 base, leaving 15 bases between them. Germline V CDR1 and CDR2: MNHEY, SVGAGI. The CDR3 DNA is TGTGCCACCCTACCCCCTATGCGCACAGATACGCAGTATTTT. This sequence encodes CATLPPMRTDTQYF.

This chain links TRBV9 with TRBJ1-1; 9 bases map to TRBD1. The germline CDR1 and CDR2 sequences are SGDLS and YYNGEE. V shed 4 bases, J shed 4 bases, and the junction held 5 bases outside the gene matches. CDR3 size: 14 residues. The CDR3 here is CASSPGTGTTEAFF. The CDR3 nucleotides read TGTGCCAGCAGCCCAGGGACAGGGACCACTGAAGCTTTCTTT.

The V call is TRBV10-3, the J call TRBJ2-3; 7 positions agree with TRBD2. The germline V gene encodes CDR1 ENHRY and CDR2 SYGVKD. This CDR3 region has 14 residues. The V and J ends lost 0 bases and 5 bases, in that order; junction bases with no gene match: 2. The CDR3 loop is CAISESGGGDTQYF. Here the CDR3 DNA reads TGTGCCATCAGTGAGTCGGGGGGGGGAGATACGCAGTATTTT.

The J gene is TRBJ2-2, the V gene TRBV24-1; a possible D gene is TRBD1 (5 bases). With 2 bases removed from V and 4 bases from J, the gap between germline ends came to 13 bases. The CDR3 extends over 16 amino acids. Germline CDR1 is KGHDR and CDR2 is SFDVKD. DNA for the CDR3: TGTGCCACCAGTGATTCCCAGGGTTTTTTCACCGGGGAGCTGTTTTTT. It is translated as CATSDSQGFFTGELFF.

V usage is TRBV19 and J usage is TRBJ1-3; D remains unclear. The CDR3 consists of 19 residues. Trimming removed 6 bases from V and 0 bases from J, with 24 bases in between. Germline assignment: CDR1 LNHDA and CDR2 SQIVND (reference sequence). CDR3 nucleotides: TGTGCCAGTAGCACCAATCCGGGAGGCACATACCTCTCTGGAAACACCATATATTTT. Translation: CASSTNPGGTYLSGNTIYF.

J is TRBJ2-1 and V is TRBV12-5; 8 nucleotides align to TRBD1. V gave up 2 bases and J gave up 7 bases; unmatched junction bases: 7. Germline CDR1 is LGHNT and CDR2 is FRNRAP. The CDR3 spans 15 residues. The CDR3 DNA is TGTGCTAGTGGTTTGATCCGACAGGGGTCGAATGAGCAGTTCTTC. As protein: CASGLIRQGSNEQFF.

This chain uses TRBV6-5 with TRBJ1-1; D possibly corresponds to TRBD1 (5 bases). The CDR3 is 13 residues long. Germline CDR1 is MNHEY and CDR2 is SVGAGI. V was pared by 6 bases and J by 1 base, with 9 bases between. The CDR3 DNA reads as TGTGCCAGCAGGACCGGGGGGAACACTGAAGCTTTCTTT. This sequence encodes CASRTGGNTEAFF.

CDR3: CASSLAVRQGVRTGELFF. The CDR3 region has the DNA TGCGCCAGCAGCTTGGCGGTTCGACAGGGGGTGAGAACCGGGGAGCTGTTTTTT. The chain combines TRBV5-1 with TRBJ2-2, with 9 bases lining up with TRBD1. Germline CDR1 is SGHRS and CDR2 is YFSETQ. The junction had 11 bases not matched to a gene; V was cut back by 0 bases and J by 5 bases. The length of the CDR3 is 18 residues.

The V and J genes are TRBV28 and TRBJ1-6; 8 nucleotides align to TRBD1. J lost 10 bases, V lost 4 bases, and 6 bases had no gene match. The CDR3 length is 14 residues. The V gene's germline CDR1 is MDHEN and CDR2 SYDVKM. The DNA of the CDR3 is TGTGCCAGCAGTTCGACAGGGGCAAACTCACCCCTCCACTTT. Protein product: CASSSTGANSPLHF. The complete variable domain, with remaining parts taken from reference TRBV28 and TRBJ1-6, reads DVKVTQSSRYLVKRTGEKVFLECVQDMDHENMFWYRQDPGLGLRLIYFSYDVKMKEKGDIPEGYSVSREKKERFSLILESASTNQTSMYLCASSSTGANSPLHFGNGTRLTVT.

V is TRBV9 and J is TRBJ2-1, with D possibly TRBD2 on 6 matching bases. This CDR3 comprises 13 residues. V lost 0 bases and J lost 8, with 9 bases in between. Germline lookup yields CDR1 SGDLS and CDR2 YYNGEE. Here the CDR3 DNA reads TGTGCCAGCAGCGTAGGGGGGAGGCATGAGCAGTTCTTC. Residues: CASSVGGRHEQFF.

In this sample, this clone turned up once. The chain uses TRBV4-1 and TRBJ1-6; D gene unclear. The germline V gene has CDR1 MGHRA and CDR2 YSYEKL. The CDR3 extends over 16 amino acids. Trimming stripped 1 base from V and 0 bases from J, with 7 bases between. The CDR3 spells CASSQVSISYNSPLHF. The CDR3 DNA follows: TGCGCCAGCAGCCAAGTATCCATCTCCTATAATTCACCCCTCCACTTT.

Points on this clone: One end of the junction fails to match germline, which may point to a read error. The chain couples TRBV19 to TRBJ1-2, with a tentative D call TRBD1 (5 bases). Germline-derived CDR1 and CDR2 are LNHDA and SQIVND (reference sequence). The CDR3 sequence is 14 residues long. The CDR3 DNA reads TGTGCCAGTAGCCAACCCGGAGAGACAGCCGTCACCCGCTTC. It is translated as CASSQPGETAVTRF.

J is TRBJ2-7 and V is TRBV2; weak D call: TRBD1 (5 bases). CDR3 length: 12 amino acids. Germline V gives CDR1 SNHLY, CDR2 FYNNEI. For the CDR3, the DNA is TGTGCGGGGCAGGGCGGTCTCTACGAGCAGTACGTC. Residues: CAGQGGLYEQYV.

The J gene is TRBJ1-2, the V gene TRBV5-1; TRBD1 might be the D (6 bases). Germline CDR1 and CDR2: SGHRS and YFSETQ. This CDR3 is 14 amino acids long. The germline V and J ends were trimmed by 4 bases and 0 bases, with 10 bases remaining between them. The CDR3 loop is CASSRDTANYGYTF. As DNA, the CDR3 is TGCGCCAGCAGCCGGGACACCGCTAACTATGGCTACACCTTC.

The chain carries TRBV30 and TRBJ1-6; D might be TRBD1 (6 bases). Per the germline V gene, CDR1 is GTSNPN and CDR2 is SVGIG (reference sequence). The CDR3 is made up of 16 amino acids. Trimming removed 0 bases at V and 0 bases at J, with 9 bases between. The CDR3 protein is CAWSVDRSSYNSPLHF. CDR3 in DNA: TGTGCCTGGAGTGTCGACAGGAGCTCCTATAATTCACCCCTCCACTTT. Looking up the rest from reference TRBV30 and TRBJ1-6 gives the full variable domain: SQTIHQWPATLVQPVGSPLSLECTVEGTSNPNLYWYRQAAGRGLQLLFYSVGIGQISSEVPQNLSASRPQDRQFILSSKKLLLSDSGFYLCAWSVDRSSYNSPLHFGNGTRLTVT.

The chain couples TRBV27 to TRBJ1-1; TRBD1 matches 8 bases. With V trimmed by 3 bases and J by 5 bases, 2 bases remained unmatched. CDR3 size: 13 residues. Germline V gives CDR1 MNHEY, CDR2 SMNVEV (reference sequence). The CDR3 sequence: CASSFTGGTEAFF. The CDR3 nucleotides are TGTGCCAGCAGTTTTACAGGGGGGACTGAAGCTTTCTTT.

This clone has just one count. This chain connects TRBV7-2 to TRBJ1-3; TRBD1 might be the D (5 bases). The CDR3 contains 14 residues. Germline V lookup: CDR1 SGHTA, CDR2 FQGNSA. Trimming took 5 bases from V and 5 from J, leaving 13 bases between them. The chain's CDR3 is CASSPGGSRNTIYF. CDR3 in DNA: TGTGCCAGCAGCCCCGGGGGTAGTCGAAACACCATATATTTT.

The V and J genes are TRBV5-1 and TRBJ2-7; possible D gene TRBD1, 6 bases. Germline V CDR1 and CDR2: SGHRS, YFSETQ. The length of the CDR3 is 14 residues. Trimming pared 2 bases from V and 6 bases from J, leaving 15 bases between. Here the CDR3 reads CASSLEQGFGEQYF. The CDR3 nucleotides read TGCGCCAGCAGCTTAGAACAGGGCTTCGGCGAGCAGTACTTC.

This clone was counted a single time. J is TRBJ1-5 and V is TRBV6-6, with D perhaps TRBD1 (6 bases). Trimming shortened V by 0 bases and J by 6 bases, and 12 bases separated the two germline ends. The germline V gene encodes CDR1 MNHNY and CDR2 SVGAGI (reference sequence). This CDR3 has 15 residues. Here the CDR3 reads CASSYSNREGQPQHF. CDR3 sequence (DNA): TGTGCCAGCAGTTACTCGAACAGGGAAGGTCAGCCCCAGCATTTT.

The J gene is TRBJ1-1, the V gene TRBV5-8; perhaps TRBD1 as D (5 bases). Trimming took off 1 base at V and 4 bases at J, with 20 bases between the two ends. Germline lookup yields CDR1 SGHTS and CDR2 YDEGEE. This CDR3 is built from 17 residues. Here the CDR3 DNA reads TGTGCCAGCAGCTTGTATTCAGGGAACCGGATGGGCACTGAAGCTTTCTTT. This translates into CASSLYSGNRMGTEAFF. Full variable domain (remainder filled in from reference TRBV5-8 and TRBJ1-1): EAGVTQSPTHLIKTRGQQATLRCSPISGHTSVYWYQQALGLGLQFLLWYDEGEERNRGNFPPRFSGRQFPNYSSELNVNALELEDSALYLCASSLYSGNRMGTEAFFGQGTRLTVV.

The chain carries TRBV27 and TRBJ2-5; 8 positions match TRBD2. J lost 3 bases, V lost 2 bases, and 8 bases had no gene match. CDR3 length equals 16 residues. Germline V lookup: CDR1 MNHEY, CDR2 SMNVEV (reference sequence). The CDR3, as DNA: TGTGCCAGCAGTTTAGGAACGGCGGGAGGAGAAGAGACCCAGTACTTC. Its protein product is CASSLGTAGGEETQYF.

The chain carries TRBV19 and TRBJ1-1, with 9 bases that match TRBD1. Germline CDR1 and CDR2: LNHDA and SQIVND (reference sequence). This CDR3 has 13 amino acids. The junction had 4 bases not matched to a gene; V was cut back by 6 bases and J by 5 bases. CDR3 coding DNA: TGTGCCAGTAGCCGACAGGGGGAAACTGAAGCTTTCTTT. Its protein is CASSRQGETEAFF.

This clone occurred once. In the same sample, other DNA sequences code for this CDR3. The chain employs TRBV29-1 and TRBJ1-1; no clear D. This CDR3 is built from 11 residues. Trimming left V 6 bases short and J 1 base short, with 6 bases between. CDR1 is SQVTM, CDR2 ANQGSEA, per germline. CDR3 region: CSVEGNTEAFF. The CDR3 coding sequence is TGCAGCGTAGAGGGGAACACTGAAGCTTTCTTT.

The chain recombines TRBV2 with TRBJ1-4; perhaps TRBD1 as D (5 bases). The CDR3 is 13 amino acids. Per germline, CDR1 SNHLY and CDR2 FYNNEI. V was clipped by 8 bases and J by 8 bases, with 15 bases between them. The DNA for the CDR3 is TGTGCCAGCCTACTTGACAGTTCCGAAAAACTGTTTTTT. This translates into CASLLDSSEKLFF.